These 8 T cell receptor beta chains were all obtained from the same sample, sequenced in a study of OX40 agonist ivuxolimab in advanced cancers. Clones were sequenced by immunoSEQ multiplex PCR, and TCRdb holds only the in-frame ones, with some missing. Among 70,000 or so clones, about 83% were seen once, and the ten largest hold about 0.72%. The sequences come from CD4+ or CD8+ T cells sorted from blood, collected in a trial of the OX40 agonist ivuxolimab. These receptors were obtained from an adult with an advanced solid tumor such as melanoma, head and neck, liver or kidney cancer.

V is TRBV6-5 and J is TRBJ1-2; no definite D call. Trimming removed 6 bases from V and 8 bases from J, with 13 bases in between. From germline, CDR1 is MNHEY and CDR2 SVGAGI. The CDR3 has 12 amino acids. The chain's CDR3 is CASRGRYGGYTF. In DNA, the CDR3 is TGTGCCAGCAGAGGCCGGTATGGGGGCTACACCTTC.

The chain combines TRBV13 with TRBJ2-7; TRBD2 matches at 11 bases. V gave up 5 bases and J gave up 3 bases; unmatched junction bases: 12. The germline V gene encodes CDR1 PRHDT and CDR2 FYEKMQ (reference sequence). The CDR3 totals 17 residues. The CDR3 DNA is TGTGCCAGCAGCAGAAGACTAGCGGGACTCGCTAGCTACGAGCAGTACTTC. The encoded protein is CASSRRLAGLASYEQYF.

The gene calls are TRBV5-1 and TRBJ2-7; unclear D gene. The CDR3 runs to 15 residues. In germline, CDR1 is SGHRS, CDR2 YFSETQ. V lost 0 bases to trimming and J lost 3 bases, with 13 bases between them. CDR3 sequence reads: CASSLEGVMYYEQYF. In nucleotides, the CDR3 is TGCGCCAGCAGCTTGGAGGGCGTCATGTACTACGAGCAGTACTTC. Full variable domain (outside the CDR3, taken from reference TRBV5-1 and TRBJ2-7): KAGVTQTPRYLIKTRGQQVTLSCSPISGHRSVSWYQQTPGQGLQFLFEYFSETQRNKGNFPGRFSGRQFSNSRSEMNVSTLELGDSALYLCASSLEGVMYYEQYFGPGTRLTVT.

The chain joins TRBV14 to TRBJ2-7; 7 bases map to TRBD1. V lost 4 bases to trimming and J lost 3 bases; unmatched junction nucleotides: 9. The germline CDR1 and CDR2 sequences are SGHDN and FVKESK. CDR3 length: 15 residues. CDR3 region: CASSRLTGINYEQYF. The CDR3 DNA sequence: TGTGCCAGCAGCCGCCTGACAGGGATAAACTACGAGCAGTACTTC.

The J gene is TRBJ1-2, the V gene TRBV10-3; D perhaps matches TRBD1 (5 bases). Trimming removed 3 bases from V and 8 bases from J, with 22 bases in between. This CDR3 is 16 amino acids long. Germline V lookup: CDR1 ENHRY, CDR2 SYGVKD. CDR3 sequence reads: CAISEYPGRRSGGYTF. In DNA, the CDR3 is TGTGCCATCAGTGAATACCCGGGACGAAGGTCAGGGGGCTACACCTTC.

The chain has TRBV14 and TRBJ1-5; TRBD1 matches at 7 bases. The germline V gene has CDR1 SGHDN and CDR2 FVKESK. The CDR3 spans 19 residues. Trimming cost V 5 bases and J 0 bases; bases outside gene matches: 16. The CDR3 region has the DNA TGTGCCAGCAGCTCTCCCCCGGGACAGAGGTTTTATAGCAATCAGCCCCAGCATTTT. This encodes CASSSPPGQRFYSNQPQHF.

The V gene is TRBV2, the J gene TRBJ1-5; D not resolved. V was pared by 0 bases and J by 4 bases, with 10 bases between. The CDR3 length is 15 residues. CDR1 is SNHLY and CDR2 is FYNNEI in the germline V gene. In DNA, the CDR3 is TGTGCCAGCAGTGAAGCCCTCCCTAGGAATCAGCCCCAGCATTTT. Its protein product is CASSEALPRNQPQHF. The full variable domain, in which reference TRBV2 and TRBJ1-5 provide the parts outside the CDR3, is EPEVTQTPSHQVTQMGQEVILRCVPISNHLYFYWYRQILGQKVEFLVSFYNNEISEKSEIFDDQFSVERPDGSNFTLKIRSTKLEDSAMYFCASSEALPRNQPQHFGDGTRLSIL.

The rearrangement links TRBV7-2 to TRBJ1-2; possible D gene TRBD1, 6 bases. This CDR3 has 13 amino acids. V lost 3 bases, J lost 7 bases, and 12 bases lay in between. Germline-derived CDR1 and CDR2 are SGHTA and FQGNSA. As DNA, the CDR3 is TGTGCCAGCAGCTTCAGACAGGACCTTGGCTACACCTTC. Translation: CASSFRQDLGYTF.